This is a list of T cell receptor beta chains from one sample in a study of regulatory T cells in long-lasting Graves disease. TCRdb fed the multiplex PCR reads into MiXCR, producing one record per CDR3 protein. The sample holds 350,000 to 550,000 distinct CDR3 sequences, about 15% seen once. These data also featured in a second study, about T cells in Graves' hyperthyroidism and ophthalmopathy.

Material: peripheral blood mononuclear cells (PBMCs), obtained at new diagnosis, from a patient treated with antithyroid drugs. These receptors originate from a woman aged 25 to 39 with Graves disease. Both conserved end residues are trimmed from each CDR3. Size tells how often a clone was seen (once, few, many) or the class of an expanded clone, and some rows leave it out.

size,V,CDR3
few,TRBV11-2,ASSFRASGIHNEQF
NA,TRBV19,ASKGQVNTGELF
many,TRBV12-3/TRBV12-4,ASIGNTEAF
few,TRBV5-1,ASALQLAYEQY
many,TRBV25-1,ASSDPWDGYNEQF
many,TRBV6-2/TRBV6-3,ASSYHQAGASSYEQY
few,TRBV28,ASSSSWLGYDQPQH
NA,TRBV7-9,ASSLPGALEPQH
NA,TRBV18,ASSPGGNNQPQH
few,TRBV18,ASSPSGQDLLMGGSYEQY
many,TRBV11-1,ASRDRPSSYNEQF
many,TRBV13,ASSLNLPPYEQY
many,TRBV5-1,ASSTGTGLRNEQY
many,TRBV7-9,ASSEPGAGSISEQF
NA,TRBV25-1,ASSETGASLH
few,TRBV6-5,ASSYSGEGVSYEQY
NA,TRBV5-6,ASILAGEFPGEQY
few,TRBV28,ASSQGWANEKLF
many,TRBV19,ASSIVGGRTEAF
once,TRBV2,ASRPIPGYRNEQF
NA,TRBV7-9,ASSSGTSGRPTGELF
NA,TRBV7-2,ASSLIAGAVYEQF
few,TRBV11-2,ASSPAQWYGYT
NA,TRBV30,AWSANQIIYEQY
many,TRBV20-1,SARGGGSNQPQH
many,TRBV7-9,ASSTYRVDTGELF
many,TRBV10-2,ASSGVSGFTDTQY
many,TRBV20-1,SARSRLAQETQY
many,TRBV2,ASRTLTSSPLH
many,TRBV30,AWMEGSNYGYT
many,TRBV30,AWRLGLAFYGYT
NA,TRBV7-9,ASSSGTAFNYGYT
many,TRBV24-1,ATSVARTSGSHNEQF
many,TRBV12-3/TRBV12-4,ASSWKKAF
NA,TRBV19,ATQRGYNTGELF